This T cell receptor beta chain was captured by sequencing in a study of response to subunit inactivated influenza vaccine listed by TCRdb under 2018. For context, the study as a whole: To follow how T cells responded to a trivalent subunit inactivated influenza vaccine, the researchers relied on deep quantitative profiling of the T cell receptor repertoire. Broad study findings and their caveats: The authors suggested that each seasonal influenza vaccination may recruit only a limited number of new T cells.

This clonotype was seen at least ten times. This clone's antigen is unknown. One end of the junction is discordant with germline, which a read error may explain. Library construction relied on RT-PCR. The sequencing machine was an Illumina HiSeq 2500. The raw public data were reprocessed by TCRdb itself: fastp quality trimming at Q25, MiXCR clonotype calling, in-frame beta chains only. Identical CDR3 proteins give one entry, which carries the most common genes and DNA. The sample contains about 700,000 distinct CDR3 sequences, approximately 13% of them found a single time. The ten largest clones take up 6.5% to 8.5% of the sample. Taken from cysteine to phenylalanine, the CDR3 has 13 residues. The DNA shown is the 39-base CDR3, in frame from base 1. CDR1 and CDR2 are read off the germline V gene as SGHVS and FNYEAQ.

Sequencing was performed on PBMCs from blood, taken about 14 days before vaccination. This sequence uses TRBV7-6 and TRBJ2-7; 7 middle bases align to TRBD1. This sequence was found in a man over 45 who received an inactivated influenza vaccine. Donor details come from another sample of the same person, matched by shared clones. The DNA sequence is TGCGCCAGCAGCTCCAGGACAGGCTACGAGCAGTACTTC. This sequence encodes CASSSRTGYEQYF.